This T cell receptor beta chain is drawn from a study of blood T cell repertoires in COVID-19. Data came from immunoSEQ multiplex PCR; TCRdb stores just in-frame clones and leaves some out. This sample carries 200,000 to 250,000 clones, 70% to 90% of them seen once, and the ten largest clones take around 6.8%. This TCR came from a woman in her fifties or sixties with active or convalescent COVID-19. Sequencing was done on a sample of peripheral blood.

This CDR3 reads CATSRGTADSQETQYF. The CDR3 nucleotides read TGTGCCACCAGCAGAGGGACAGCAGACTCCCAAGAGACCCAGTACTTC. The rearrangement uses TRBV15 and TRBJ2-5, with a weak D call TRBD1 (6 bases). The CDR3 runs to 16 residues. Trimming took off 1 base at V and 1 base at J, with 13 bases between the two ends. CDR1 is LNHNV, CDR2 YYDKDF, per germline (reference sequence). The full variable domain, completed using reference TRBV15 and TRBJ2-5, is DAMVIQNPRYQVTQFGKPVTLSCSQTLNHNVMYWYQQKSSQAPKLLFHYYDKDFNNEADTPDNFQSRRPNTSFCFLDIRSPGLGDTAMYLCATSRGTADSQETQYFGPGTRLLVL.